Shown below are 8 T cell receptor beta chains from a single sample sequenced in a study of blood T cells in healthy people across ages. A second PCR, run for about 6 to 12 cycles, used a sample-barcoded 5' primer plus a J-beta primer mix. TCRdb reprocessed the 5' RACE reads via MiXCR and lists one record per CDR3 protein. The sample shows 1 million or so distinct CDR3 sequences, 35% to 55% of them seen only once. The sequenced material came from blood. These receptors were collected from a woman aged 60-70 years in good health.

This clonotype was counted only a few times. V is TRBV27 and J is TRBJ2-7; 8 nucleotides agree with TRBD1. The germline gives CDR1 MNHEY, CDR2 SMNVEV (reference sequence). The V gene end was trimmed by 6 bases and the J gene end by 3 bases; junction bases not matched to a gene: 4. CDR3 size: 13 residues. CDR3 in DNA: TGTGCCAGCAGATACGGACAGGGCTACGAGCAGTACTTC. Protein: CASRYGQGYEQYF.

V usage is TRBV5-6 and J usage is TRBJ2-2; no definite D call. Trimming took 0 bases from V and 0 from J, leaving 9 bases between them. The CDR3 is made up of 16 amino acids. CDR1 is SGHDT, CDR2 YYEEEE, per germline. The CDR3 here is CASSLEGGTNTGELFF. Here the CDR3 DNA reads TGTGCCAGCAGCTTGGAGGGCGGCACGAACACCGGGGAGCTGTTTTTT.

The CDR3 here is CAISEHPGGTDTQYF. The CDR3 DNA is TGTGCCATCAGTGAGCACCCTGGTGGCACAGATACGCAGTATTTT. The chain couples TRBV10-3 to TRBJ2-3; D is unresolved. V dropped 2 bases and J dropped 1 base, with 10 bases sitting between them. Germline V gives CDR1 ENHRY, CDR2 SYGVKD. The CDR3 is 15 residues long.

This clonotype has only a few counts. The chain joins TRBV12-3 or TRBV12-4 to TRBJ2-7; D possibly corresponds to TRBD2 (5 bases). Trimming left V 0 bases short and J 6 bases short, with 9 bases between. This CDR3 has 13 amino acids. The CDR3 region has the DNA TGTGCCAGCAGTTTAGCGGGAGCACCCGAGCAGTACTTC. The encoded protein is CASSLAGAPEQYF.

This sequence joins TRBV12-3 or TRBV12-4 and TRBJ1-5, with D tentatively TRBD1 (6 bases). The germline V and J ends were trimmed by 5 bases and 2 bases, with 10 bases remaining between them. This CDR3 has 14 residues. This CDR3 is CASSPNRGNQPQHF. The CDR3 bases are TGTGCCAGCAGTCCTAACAGGGGCAATCAGCCCCAGCATTTT.

In its sample, this clonotype was seen many times. A junction boundary mismatches the germline segment, possibly from a read error. CDR3 residues: CASSLVVNTEAFF. CDR3 nucleotides: TGTGCCAGCAGCTTAGTGGTGAACACTGAAGCTTTCTTT. This chain uses TRBV5-1 with TRBJ1-1; D gene ambiguous. From germline, CDR1 is SGHRS and CDR2 YFSETQ. The length of the CDR3 is 13 residues.

The chain uses TRBV11-2 and TRBJ2-4; 8 nucleotides line up with TRBD1. The closer fit of TRBJ2-5 to the DNA end suggests the J call may be wrong. The V gene's germline CDR1 is SGHAT and CDR2 FQNNGV. CDR3 size: 14 residues. The CDR3 nucleotides read TGTGCCAGCAGCGTAAACAGGGGGTCGGAGACCCAGTACTTC. It yields the protein CASSVNRGSETQYF.

This clonotype was counted a few times. The rearrangement joins TRBV28 to TRBJ2-1; 11 bases match TRBD2. This CDR3 comprises 16 residues. Germline values: CDR1 MDHEN, CDR2 SYDVKM. V was clipped by 4 bases and J by 7 bases; unmatched bases: 9. The CDR3, as DNA: TGTGCCAGCAGTTCTACTAGCGGGAGAGCGTGGAATGAGCAGTTCTTC. Its protein is CASSSTSGRAWNEQFF.